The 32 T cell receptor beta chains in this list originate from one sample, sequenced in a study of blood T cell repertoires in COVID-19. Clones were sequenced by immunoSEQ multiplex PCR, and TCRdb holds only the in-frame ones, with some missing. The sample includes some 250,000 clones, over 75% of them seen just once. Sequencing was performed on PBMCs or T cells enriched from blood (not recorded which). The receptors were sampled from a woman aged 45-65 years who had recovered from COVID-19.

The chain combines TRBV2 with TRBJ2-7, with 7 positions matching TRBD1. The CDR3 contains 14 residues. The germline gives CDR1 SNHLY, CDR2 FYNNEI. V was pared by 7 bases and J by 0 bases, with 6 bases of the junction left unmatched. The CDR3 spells CASTLTGTSYEQYF. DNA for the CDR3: TGTGCCAGCACCTTGACAGGGACCTCCTACGAGCAGTACTTC.

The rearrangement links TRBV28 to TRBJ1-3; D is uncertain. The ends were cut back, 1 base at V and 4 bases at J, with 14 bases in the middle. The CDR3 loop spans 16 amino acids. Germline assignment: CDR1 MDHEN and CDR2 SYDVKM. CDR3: CASSLLPNWAGNTIYF. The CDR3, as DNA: TGTGCCAGCAGTTTATTGCCGAATTGGGCCGGAAACACCATATATTTT.

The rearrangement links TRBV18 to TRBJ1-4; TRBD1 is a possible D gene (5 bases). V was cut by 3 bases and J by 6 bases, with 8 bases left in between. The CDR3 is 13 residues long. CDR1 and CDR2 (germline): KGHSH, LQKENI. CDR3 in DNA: TGTGCCAGCTCACCGACGGGGGATGAAAAACTGTTTTTT. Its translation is CASSPTGDEKLFF.

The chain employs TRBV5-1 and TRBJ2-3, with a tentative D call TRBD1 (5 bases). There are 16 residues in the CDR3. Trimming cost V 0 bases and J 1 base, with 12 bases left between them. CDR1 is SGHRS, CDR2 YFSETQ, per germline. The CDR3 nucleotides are TGCGCCAGCAGCTTGGCCAGGGTAACTGGCACAGATACGCAGTATTTT. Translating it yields CASSLARVTGTDTQYF.

CDR3 protein: CASSLVGAREKLFF. The CDR3 bases are TGTGCCAGCAGCTTGGTGGGGGCGCGGGAAAAACTGTTTTTT. The rearrangement links TRBV5-5 to TRBJ1-4; D may be TRBD1 (6 bases). Trimming left V 0 bases short and J 8 bases short, with 11 bases between. Germline loops: CDR1 SGHKS, CDR2 YYEKEE (reference sequence). The length of the CDR3 is 14 residues.

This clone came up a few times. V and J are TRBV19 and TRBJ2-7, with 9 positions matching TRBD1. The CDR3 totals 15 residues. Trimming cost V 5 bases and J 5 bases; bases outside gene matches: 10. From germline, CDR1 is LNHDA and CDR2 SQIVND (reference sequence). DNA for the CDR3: TGTGCCAGTAGTGCCCGGGACAGGGAAGTCAACGAGCAGTACTTC. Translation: CASSARDREVNEQYF.

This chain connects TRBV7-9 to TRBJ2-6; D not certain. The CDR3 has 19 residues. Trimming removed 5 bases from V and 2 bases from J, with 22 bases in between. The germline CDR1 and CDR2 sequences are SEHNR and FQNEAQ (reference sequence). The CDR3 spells CASSRRLGQASTGANVLTF. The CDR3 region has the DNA TGTGCCAGCAGCCGACGCCTTGGCCAGGCCTCAACTGGGGCCAACGTCCTGACTTTC.

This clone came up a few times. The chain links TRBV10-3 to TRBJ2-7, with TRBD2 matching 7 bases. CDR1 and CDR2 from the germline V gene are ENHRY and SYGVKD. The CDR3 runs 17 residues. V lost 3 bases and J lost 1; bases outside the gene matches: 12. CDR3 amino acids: CAISEAGRLKGSYEQYF. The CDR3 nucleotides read TGTGCCATCAGTGAAGCGGGACGGCTAAAGGGGTCCTACGAGCAGTACTTC.

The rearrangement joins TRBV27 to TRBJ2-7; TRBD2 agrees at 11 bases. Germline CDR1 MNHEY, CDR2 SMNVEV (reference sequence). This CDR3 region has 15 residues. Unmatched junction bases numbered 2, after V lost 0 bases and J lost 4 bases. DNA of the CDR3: TGTGCCAGCAGTTTATCGCCTAGCGGGAGGTACGAGCAGTACTTC. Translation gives CASSLSPSGRYEQYF.

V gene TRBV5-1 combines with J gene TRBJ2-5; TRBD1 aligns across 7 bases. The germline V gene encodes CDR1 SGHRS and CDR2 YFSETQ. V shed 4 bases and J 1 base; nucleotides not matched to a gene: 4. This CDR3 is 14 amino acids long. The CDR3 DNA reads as TGCGCCAGCAGCCCTGGGACAGCCCAAGAGACCCAGTACTTC. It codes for CASSPGTAQETQYF.

CDR3 coding DNA: TGTGCCAGCAGGACAGGGCCACCCCTCCACTTT. This gives the protein CASRTGPPLHF. This chain joins TRBV28 and TRBJ1-6; 7 bases line up with TRBD1. CDR3 length: 11 residues. Germline loops: CDR1 MDHEN, CDR2 SYDVKM. J was trimmed by 11 bases and V by 6 bases; bases with no gene match: 1. Full variable domain (missing parts from reference TRBV28 and TRBJ1-6): DVKVTQSSRYLVKRTGEKVFLECVQDMDHENMFWYRQDPGLGLRLIYFSYDVKMKEKGDIPEGYSVSREKKERFSLILESASTNQTSMYLCASRTGPPLHFGNGTRLTVT.

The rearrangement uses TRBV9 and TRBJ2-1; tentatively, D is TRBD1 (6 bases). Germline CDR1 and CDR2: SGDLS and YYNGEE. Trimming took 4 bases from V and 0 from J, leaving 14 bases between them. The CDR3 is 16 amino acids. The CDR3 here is CASSSGHKSSYNEQFF. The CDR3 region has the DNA TGTGCCAGCAGCTCGGGACATAAGAGCTCCTACAATGAGCAGTTCTTC.

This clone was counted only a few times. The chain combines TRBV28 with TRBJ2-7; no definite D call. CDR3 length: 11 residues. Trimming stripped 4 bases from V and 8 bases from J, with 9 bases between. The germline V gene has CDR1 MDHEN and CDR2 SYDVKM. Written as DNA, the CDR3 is TGTGCCAGCAGTTCTCTACCCCAGCAGTACTTC. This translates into CASSSLPQQYF.

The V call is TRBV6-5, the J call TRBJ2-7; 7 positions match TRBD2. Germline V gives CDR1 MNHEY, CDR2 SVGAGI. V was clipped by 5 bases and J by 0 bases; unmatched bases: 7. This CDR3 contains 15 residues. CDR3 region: CASSTPRDYSYEQYF. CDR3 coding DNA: TGTGCCAGCAGTACTCCCCGGGACTACTCCTACGAGCAGTACTTC.

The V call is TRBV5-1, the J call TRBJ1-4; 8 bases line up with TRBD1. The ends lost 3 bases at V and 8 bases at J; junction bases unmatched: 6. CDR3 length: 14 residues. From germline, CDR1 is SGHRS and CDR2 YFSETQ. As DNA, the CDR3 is TGCGCCAGCAGCTCACAGGGGGTAGAGGAAAAACTGTTTTTT. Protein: CASSSQGVEEKLFF. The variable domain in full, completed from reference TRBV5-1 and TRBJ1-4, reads KAGVTQTPRYLIKTRGQQVTLSCSPISGHRSVSWYQQTPGQGLQFLFEYFSETQRNKGNFPGRFSGRQFSNSRSEMNVSTLELGDSALYLCASSSQGVEEKLFFGSGTQLSVL.

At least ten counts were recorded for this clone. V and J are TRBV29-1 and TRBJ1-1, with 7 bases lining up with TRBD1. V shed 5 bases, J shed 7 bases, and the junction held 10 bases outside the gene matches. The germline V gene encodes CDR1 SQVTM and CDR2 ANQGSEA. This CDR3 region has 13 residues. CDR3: CSVLGQTNDEAFF. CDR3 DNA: TGCAGCGTTCTGGGACAGACAAATGATGAAGCTTTCTTT.

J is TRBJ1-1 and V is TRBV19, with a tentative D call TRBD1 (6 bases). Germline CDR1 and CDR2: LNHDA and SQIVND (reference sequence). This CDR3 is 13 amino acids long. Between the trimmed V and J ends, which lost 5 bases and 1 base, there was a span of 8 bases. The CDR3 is CASSGQRNTEAFF. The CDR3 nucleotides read TGTGCCAGTAGTGGACAGAGGAACACTGAAGCTTTCTTT.

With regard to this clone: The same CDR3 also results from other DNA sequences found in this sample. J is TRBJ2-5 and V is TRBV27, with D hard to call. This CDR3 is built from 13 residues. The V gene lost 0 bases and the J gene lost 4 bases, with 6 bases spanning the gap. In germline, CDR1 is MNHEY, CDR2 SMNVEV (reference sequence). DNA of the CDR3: TGTGCCAGCAGTTTATCGAACGGAGAGACCCAGTACTTC. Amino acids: CASSLSNGETQYF.

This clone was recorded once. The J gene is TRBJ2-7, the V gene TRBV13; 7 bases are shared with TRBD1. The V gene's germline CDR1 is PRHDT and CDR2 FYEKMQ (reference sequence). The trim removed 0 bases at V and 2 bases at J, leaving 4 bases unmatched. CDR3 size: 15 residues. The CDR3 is CASSLGPTGAYEQYF. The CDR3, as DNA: TGTGCCAGCAGCTTAGGGCCAACAGGGGCCTACGAGCAGTACTTC.

The CDR3 reads CASRLEGQGAGDTQYF. The CDR3 DNA reads as TGTGCCAGCAGGTTGGAAGGACAGGGAGCGGGAGATACGCAGTATTTT. This rearrangement joins TRBV28 to TRBJ2-3, with 8 bases identical to TRBD1. Germline loops: CDR1 MDHEN, CDR2 SYDVKM. Germline trimming cut 6 bases from V and 5 bases from J; bases unmatched to any gene: 13. The CDR3 has 16 residues.

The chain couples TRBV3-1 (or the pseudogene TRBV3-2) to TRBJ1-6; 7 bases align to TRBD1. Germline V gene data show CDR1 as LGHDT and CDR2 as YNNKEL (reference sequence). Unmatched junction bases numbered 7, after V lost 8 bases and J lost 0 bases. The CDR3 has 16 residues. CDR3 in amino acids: CASRGAGGSYNSPLHF. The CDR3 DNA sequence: TGTGCCAGCCGTGGGGCAGGGGGCTCCTATAATTCACCCCTCCACTTT.

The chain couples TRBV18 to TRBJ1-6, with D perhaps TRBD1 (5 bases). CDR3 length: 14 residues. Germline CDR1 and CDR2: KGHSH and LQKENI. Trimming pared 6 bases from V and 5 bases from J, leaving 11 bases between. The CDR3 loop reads CASSLDRDNSPLHF. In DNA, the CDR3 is TGTGCCAGCTCGCTCGACAGAGATAATTCACCCCTCCACTTT.

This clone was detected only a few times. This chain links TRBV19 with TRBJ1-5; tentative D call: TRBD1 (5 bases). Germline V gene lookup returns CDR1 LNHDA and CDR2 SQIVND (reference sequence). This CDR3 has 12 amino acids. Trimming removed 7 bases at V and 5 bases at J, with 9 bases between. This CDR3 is CASNQGYQPQHF. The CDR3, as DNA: TGTGCCAGTAACCAGGGTTATCAGCCCCAGCATTTT.

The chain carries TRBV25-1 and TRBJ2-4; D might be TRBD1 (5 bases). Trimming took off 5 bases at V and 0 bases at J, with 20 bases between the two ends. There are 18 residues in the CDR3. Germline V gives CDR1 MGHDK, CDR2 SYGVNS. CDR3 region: CASSPTQEGELAKNIQYF. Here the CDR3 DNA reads TGTGCCAGCAGTCCTACCCAGGAAGGGGAATTAGCCAAAAACATTCAGTACTTC.

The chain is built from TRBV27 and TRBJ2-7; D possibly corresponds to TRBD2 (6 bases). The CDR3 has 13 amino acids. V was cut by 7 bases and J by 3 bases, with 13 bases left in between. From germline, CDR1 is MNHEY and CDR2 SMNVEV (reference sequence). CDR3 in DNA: TGTGCCAGCATTTCGAGTAGCGGCTACGAGCAGTACTTC. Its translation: CASISSSGYEQYF.

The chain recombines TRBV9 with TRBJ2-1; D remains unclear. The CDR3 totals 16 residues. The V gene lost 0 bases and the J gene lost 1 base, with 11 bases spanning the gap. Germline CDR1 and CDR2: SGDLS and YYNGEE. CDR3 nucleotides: TGTGCCAGCAGCGTAGGGTTGGCGGAGTCCTACAATGAGCAGTTCTTC. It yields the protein CASSVGLAESYNEQFF.

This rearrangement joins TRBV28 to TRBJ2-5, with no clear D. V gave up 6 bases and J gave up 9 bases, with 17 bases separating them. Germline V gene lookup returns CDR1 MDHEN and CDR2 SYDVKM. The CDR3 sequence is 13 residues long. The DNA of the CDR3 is TGTGCCAGCAGCGTGGCCCTGCCGCCAGCCCAGTACTTC. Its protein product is CASSVALPPAQYF.

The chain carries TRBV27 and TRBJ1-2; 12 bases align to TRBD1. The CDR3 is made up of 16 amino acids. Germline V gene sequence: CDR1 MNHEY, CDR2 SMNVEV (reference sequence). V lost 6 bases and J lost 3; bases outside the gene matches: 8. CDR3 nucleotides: TGTGCCAGCAGCCAAGGGACAGGGGGCCGTGACTATGGCTACACCTTC. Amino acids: CASSQGTGGRDYGYTF.

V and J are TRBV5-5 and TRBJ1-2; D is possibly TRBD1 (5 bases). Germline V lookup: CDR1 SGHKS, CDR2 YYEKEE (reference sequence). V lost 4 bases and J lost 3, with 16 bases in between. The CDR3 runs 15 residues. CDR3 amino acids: CASSQLQGVHYGYTF. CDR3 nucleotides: TGTGCCAGCAGCCAACTGCAGGGTGTCCACTATGGCTACACCTTC. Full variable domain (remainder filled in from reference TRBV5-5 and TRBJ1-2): DAGVTQSPTHLIKTRGQQVTLRCSPISGHKSVSWYQQVLGQGPQFIFQYYEKEERGRGNFPDRFSARQFPNYSSELNVNALLLGDSALYLCASSQLQGVHYGYTFGSGTRLTVV.

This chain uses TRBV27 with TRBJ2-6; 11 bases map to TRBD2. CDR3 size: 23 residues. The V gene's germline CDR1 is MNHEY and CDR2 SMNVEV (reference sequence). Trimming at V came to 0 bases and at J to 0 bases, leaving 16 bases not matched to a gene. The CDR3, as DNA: TGTGCCAGCAGTTTATCCCTACCGGGCAGCCTAGCGGGAGGCCGCTCTGGGGCCAACGTCCTGACTTTC. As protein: CASSLSLPGSLAGGRSGANVLTF.

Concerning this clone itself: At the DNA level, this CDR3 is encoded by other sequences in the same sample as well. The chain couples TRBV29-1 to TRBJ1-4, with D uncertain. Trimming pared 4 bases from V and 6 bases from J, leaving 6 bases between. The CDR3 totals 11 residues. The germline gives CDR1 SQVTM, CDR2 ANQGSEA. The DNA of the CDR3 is TGCAGCGTTGGGGGAGATGAAAAACTGTTTTTT. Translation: CSVGGDEKLFF. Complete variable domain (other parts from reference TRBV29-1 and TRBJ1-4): SAVISQKPSRDICQRGTSLTIQCQVDSQVTMMFWYRQQPGQSLTLIATANQGSEATYESGFVIDKFPISRPNLTFSTLTVSNMSPEDSSIYLCSVGGDEKLFFGSGTQLSVL.

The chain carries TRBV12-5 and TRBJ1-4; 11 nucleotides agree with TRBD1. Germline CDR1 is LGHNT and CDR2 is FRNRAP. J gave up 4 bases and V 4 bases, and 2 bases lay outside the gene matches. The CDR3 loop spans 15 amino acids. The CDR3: CASGWGQGDNEKLFF. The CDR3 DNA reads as TGTGCTAGTGGTTGGGGACAGGGGGATAATGAAAAACTGTTTTTT.